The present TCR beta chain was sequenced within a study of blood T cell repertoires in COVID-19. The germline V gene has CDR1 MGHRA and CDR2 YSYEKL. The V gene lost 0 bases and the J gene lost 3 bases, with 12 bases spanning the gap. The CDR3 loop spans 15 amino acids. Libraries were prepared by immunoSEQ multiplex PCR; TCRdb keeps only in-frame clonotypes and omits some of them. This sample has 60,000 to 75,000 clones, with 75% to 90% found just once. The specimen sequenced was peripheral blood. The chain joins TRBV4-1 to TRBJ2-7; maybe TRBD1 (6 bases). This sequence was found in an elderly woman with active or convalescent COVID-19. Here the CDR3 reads CASSQERRDNYEQYF. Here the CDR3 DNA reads TGCGCCAGCAGCCAAGAACGCCGGGACAACTACGAGCAGTACTTC.